This T cell receptor beta chain was recorded in a study of low-dose radiotherapy and immunotherapy resistance in tumors. The germline CDR1 and CDR2 sequences are MGHRA and YSYEKL. The CDR3 runs to 15 residues. Trimming took 4 bases from V and 6 from J, leaving 15 bases between them. This clonotype has ten or more counts. TRAV- and TRBV-specific primers, spanning alpha and beta chains, primed first-strand cDNA. Over about 19 PCR cycles, TCRs were amplified from a constant-region primer and V-primer adapter. TCRdb re-derived calls from the reads in MiXCR, one entry per CDR3 protein. The sample yields tens of thousands of distinct CDR3 sequences, around 47% seen once. Time point of the sample: after trial treatment. The treatment was: LDRT plus nivolumab, ipilimumab, low-dose cyclophosphamide and aspirin (RACIN trial).

Sequencing used PBMCs, obtained after low-dose radiotherapy plus immunotherapy. This TCR was sampled from a male donor with gallbladder cancer. J is TRBJ2-2 and V is TRBV4-1, with D perhaps TRBD2 (6 bases). Here the CDR3 DNA reads TGCGCCAGCAGCCGGGAGGCGTCGGGGTCCGGGGAGCTGTTTTTT. Its protein is CASSREASGSGELFF.